Below are 11 T cell receptor beta chains sequenced from a single sample in a study of Tregs in tolerant kidney transplant recipients. The data were produced by immunoSEQ multiplex PCR, yet TCRdb's version contains in-frame clones alone and is incomplete. The repertoire consists of tens of thousands of clones, with under 98% occurring once and the leading ten covering around 0.58%. Specimen: CD4+ T cells from blood, collected before the transplant. The source is a human donor who received a combined kidney and bone marrow transplant.

The J gene is TRBJ2-5, the V gene TRBV5-4, with TRBD2 matching 16 bases. CDR1 is SGHNT, CDR2 YYREEE, per germline (reference sequence). This CDR3 contains 19 residues. The V and J ends lost 1 base and 4 bases, in that order; junction bases with no gene match: 10. The CDR3 protein is CASSLQGTSGGAGRETQYF. The CDR3 nucleotides are TGTGCCAGCAGCTTGCAGGGGACTAGCGGGGGGGCTGGTAGAGAGACCCAGTACTTC.

CDR3 sequence (DNA): TGTGCCACCTCTCTAGGGGTGGGCCAGCCCCAGCATTTT. This gives the protein CATSLGVGQPQHF. V gene TRBV15 combines with J gene TRBJ1-5; D possibly corresponds to TRBD1 (5 bases). V was shortened by 8 bases and J by 7 bases, with 15 bases between the two germline ends. CDR3 length equals 13 residues. Germline CDR1 is LNHNV and CDR2 is YYDKDF (reference sequence).

The V call is TRBV7-2, the J call TRBJ2-7, with TRBD1 identical over 7 bases. The trim removed 1 base at V and 0 bases at J, leaving 3 bases unmatched. This CDR3 has 15 amino acids. CDR1 SGHTA and CDR2 FQGNSA come from the germline V gene. The CDR3 spells CASSLVRDSSYEQYF. DNA of the CDR3: TGTGCCAGCAGCTTAGTCAGGGACAGCTCCTACGAGCAGTACTTC. Complete variable domain (other parts from reference TRBV7-2 and TRBJ2-7): GAGVSQSPSNKVTEKGKDVELRCDPISGHTALYWYRQSLGQGLEFLIYFQGNSAPDKSGLPSDRFSAERTGGSVSTLTIQRTQQEDSAVYLCASSLVRDSSYEQYFGPGTRLTVT.

The chain combines TRBV7-8 with TRBJ2-2; perhaps TRBD1 as D (6 bases). The length of the CDR3 is 14 residues. Germline values: CDR1 SGHVS, CDR2 FQNEAQ. Deletions cut 5 bases from V and 1 base from J, with 8 bases between. The CDR3: CASSPTGNTGELFF. CDR3 DNA: TGTGCCAGCAGCCCGACAGGGAACACCGGGGAGCTGTTTTTT.

This clone was detected once. The chain employs TRBV29-1 and TRBJ2-5; D is undetermined. Trimming stripped 3 bases from V and 4 bases from J, with 9 bases between. Germline loops: CDR1 SQVTM, CDR2 ANQGSEA. This CDR3 has 12 amino acids. CDR3 sequence reads: CSVDWAPETQYF. The CDR3 region has the DNA TGCAGCGTTGATTGGGCCCCAGAGACCCAGTACTTC.

V and J are TRBV5-5 and TRBJ1-4; a weak D match, TRBD1 (6 bases). The CDR3 sequence is 16 residues long. Trimming took off 1 base at V and 6 bases at J, with 16 bases between the two ends. Germline-derived CDR1 and CDR2 are SGHKS and YYEKEE (reference sequence). As DNA, the CDR3 is TGTGCCAGCAGCTTGAACAGGGATTTACTGTATGAAAAACTGTTTTTT. Protein sequence: CASSLNRDLLYEKLFF.

This clone was seen only once. This chain links TRBV5-1 with TRBJ1-4; D gene ambiguous. The V and J ends lost 2 bases and 4 bases respectively, with 6 bases between them. This CDR3 spans 13 amino acids. Germline CDR1 reads SGHRS; CDR2 reads YFSETQ. Here the CDR3 DNA reads TGCGCCAGCAGCTTTGGAGTTAATGAAAAACTGTTTTTT. Amino acids: CASSFGVNEKLFF.

The genes are TRBV19 and TRBJ2-2, with a tentative D call TRBD2 (5 bases). CDR1 and CDR2 from the germline V gene are LNHDA and SQIVND (reference sequence). The CDR3 is made up of 13 amino acids. V lost 10 bases to trimming and J lost 3 bases, with 12 bases between them. The CDR3 sequence is CATRDPYTGELFF. The CDR3 DNA reads TGTGCCACTCGGGATCCCTACACCGGGGAGCTGTTTTTT.

The V and J genes are TRBV19 and TRBJ1-1; 7 nucleotides align to TRBD1. The CDR3 loop spans 14 amino acids. Germline CDR1 and CDR2: LNHDA and SQIVND (reference sequence). Trimming took 1 base from V and 1 from J; bases not matched to a gene: 0. The CDR3 region has the DNA TGTGCCAGTAGTATAGGACAGGGGAACACTGAAGCTTTCTTT. Protein sequence: CASSIGQGNTEAFF. Looking up the rest from reference TRBV19 and TRBJ1-1 gives the full variable domain: DGGITQSPKYLFRKEGQNVTLSCEQNLNHDAMYWYRQDPGQGLRLIYYSQIVNDFQKGDIAEGYSVSREKKESFPLTVTSAQKNPTAFYLCASSIGQGNTEAFFGQGTRLTVV.

This chain links TRBV6-1 with TRBJ1-2; D possibly corresponds to TRBD1 (5 bases). The V end lost 6 bases, the J end lost 12 bases, and 14 bases lay between the germline ends. Germline V gene lookup returns CDR1 MNHNS and CDR2 SASEGT. This CDR3 region has 11 residues. The CDR3 DNA reads as TGTGCCAGCAGGGTGGGAGGGGACGACACCTTC. Its translation is CASRVGGDDTF.

V and J are TRBV5-1 and TRBJ2-2, with a weak D call TRBD1 (6 bases). V was cut by 1 base and J by 1 base, with 14 bases left in between. The germline V gene encodes CDR1 SGHRS and CDR2 YFSETQ. The CDR3 contains 17 residues. This CDR3 is CASSLSFVRGNTGELFF. In DNA, the CDR3 is TGCGCCAGCAGCTTGAGTTTTGTCAGGGGGAACACCGGGGAGCTGTTTTTT.